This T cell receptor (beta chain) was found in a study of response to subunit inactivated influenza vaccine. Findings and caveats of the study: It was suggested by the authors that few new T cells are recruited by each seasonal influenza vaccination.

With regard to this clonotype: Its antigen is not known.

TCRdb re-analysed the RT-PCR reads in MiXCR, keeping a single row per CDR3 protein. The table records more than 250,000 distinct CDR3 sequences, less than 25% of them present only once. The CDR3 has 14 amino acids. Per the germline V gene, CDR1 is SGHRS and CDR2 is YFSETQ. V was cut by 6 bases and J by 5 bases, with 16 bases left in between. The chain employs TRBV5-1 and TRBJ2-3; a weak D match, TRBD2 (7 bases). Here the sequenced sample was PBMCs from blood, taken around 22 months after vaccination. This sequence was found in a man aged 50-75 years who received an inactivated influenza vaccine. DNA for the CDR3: TGCGCCAGCACGGGGGGCGCGTCAGGAGATACGCAGTATTTT. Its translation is CASTGGASGDTQYF.